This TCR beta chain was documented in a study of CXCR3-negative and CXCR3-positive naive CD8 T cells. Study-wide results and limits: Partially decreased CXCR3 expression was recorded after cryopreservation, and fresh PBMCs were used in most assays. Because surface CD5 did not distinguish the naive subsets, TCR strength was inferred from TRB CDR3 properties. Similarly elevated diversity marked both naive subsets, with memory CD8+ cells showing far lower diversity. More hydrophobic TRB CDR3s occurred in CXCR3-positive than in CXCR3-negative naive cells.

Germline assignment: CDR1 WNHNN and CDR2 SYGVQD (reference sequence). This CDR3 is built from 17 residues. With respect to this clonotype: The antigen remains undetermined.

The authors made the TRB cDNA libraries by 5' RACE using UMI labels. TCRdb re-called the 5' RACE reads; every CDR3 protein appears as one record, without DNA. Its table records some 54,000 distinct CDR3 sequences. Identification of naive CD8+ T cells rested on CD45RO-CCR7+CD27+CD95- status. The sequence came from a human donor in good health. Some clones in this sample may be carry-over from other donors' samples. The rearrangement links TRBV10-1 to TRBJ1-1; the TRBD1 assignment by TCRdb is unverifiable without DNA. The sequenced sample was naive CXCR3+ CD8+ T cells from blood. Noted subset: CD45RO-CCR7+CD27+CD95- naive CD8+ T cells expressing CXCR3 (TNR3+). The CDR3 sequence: CASSESAPWTRNTEAFF.